The TCR beta chain described here comes from a study of blood T cell repertoires in COVID-19. Cohort 3 recovery required two negative PCRs, clearance, or symptom resolution. In the original analysis: Nucleated cell counts were estimated from reference gene primer amplification. This table comes from immunoSEQ multiplex PCR, and its TCRdb copy is limited to in-frame clones, with some not included. For V, J and clone size, that table is used; D and trimming come from the DNA. Of 400,000 to 500,000 clones listed, 88% are singletons. The sample consisted of PBMCs or T cells enriched from blood (not recorded which). The sequence was collected from a woman aged 35 to 49 who had recovered from COVID-19.

CDR3 DNA: TGTGCCAGCAGATTTAATACACCGAACACTGAAGCTTTCTTT. This translates into CASRFNTPNTEAFF. This chain links TRBV7-2 with TRBJ1-1, with D unclear. This CDR3 comprises 14 residues. Germline V CDR1 and CDR2: SGHTA, FQGNSA. The V gene lost 6 bases and the J gene lost 1 base, with 12 bases spanning the gap.